Listed here are 8 T cell receptor beta chains from one sample, sequenced in a study of cytotoxic CD8 clonotypes in ibrutinib-treated CLL. Profiled with immunoSEQ multiplex PCR; TCRdb holds only in-frame clones, not every one. This table has 200,000 to 250,000 clones, 70% appearing once. The sample consisted of PBMCs, taken after 12 months of ibrutinib treatment. All receptors come from a human donor with chronic lymphocytic leukemia.

This rearrangement joins TRBV19 to TRBJ2-3; the D call may be TRBD1 or TRBD2 (5 bases each). CDR1 and CDR2 from the germline V gene are LNHDA and SQIVND (reference sequence). The CDR3 runs 16 residues. V lost 0 bases to trimming and J lost 2 bases, with 12 bases between them. CDR3 residues: CASSIDRGPATDTQYF. The DNA for the CDR3 is TGTGCCAGTAGTATAGATCGGGGACCTGCCACAGATACGCAGTATTTT.

The chain recombines TRBV9 with TRBJ2-1; 8 bases fit TRBD1. Trimming at V came to 4 bases and at J to 8 bases, leaving 11 bases not matched to a gene. The V gene's germline CDR1 is SGDLS and CDR2 YYNGEE. The CDR3 has 15 amino acids. The CDR3, as DNA: TGTGCCAGCAGCTCGACAGGGGTCCAAAGGGATGAGCAGTTCTTC. Protein: CASSSTGVQRDEQFF.

This chain joins TRBV6-6 and TRBJ1-4, with a weak D call TRBD1 (5 bases). Per the germline V gene, CDR1 is MNHNY and CDR2 is SVGAGI (reference sequence). CDR3 length: 14 amino acids. V was shortened by 5 bases and J by 2 bases, with 9 bases between the two germline ends. The CDR3 is CASSGGGTNEKLFF. The DNA for the CDR3 is TGTGCCAGCAGTGGGGGAGGGACTAATGAAAAACTGTTTTTT.

V is TRBV2 and J is TRBJ2-7; D gene unclear. This CDR3 contains 13 residues. From germline, CDR1 is SNHLY and CDR2 FYNNEI. V was trimmed by 8 bases and J by 2 bases, leaving 13 bases between them. This CDR3 is CASQDGLTYEQYF. The CDR3 nucleotides are TGTGCCAGCCAGGACGGCCTTACCTACGAGCAGTACTTC.

The CDR3 reads CASSLLWNTEAFF. In DNA form, the CDR3 reads TGCGCCAGCAGCTTGCTGTGGAACACTGAAGCTTTCTTT. The genes are TRBV5-1 and TRBJ1-1; D is ambiguous. CDR3 size: 13 residues. Germline CDR1 reads SGHRS; CDR2 reads YFSETQ. Trimming removed 1 base at V and 1 base at J, with 5 bases between. Together with reference TRBV5-1 and TRBJ1-1, the CDR3 gives the full variable domain: KAGVTQTPRYLIKTRGQQVTLSCSPISGHRSVSWYQQTPGQGLQFLFEYFSETQRNKGNFPGRFSGRQFSNSRSEMNVSTLELGDSALYLCASSLLWNTEAFFGQGTRLTVV.

The chain links TRBV6-1 to TRBJ2-7; no firm D call. Germline values: CDR1 MNHNS, CDR2 SASEGT. The CDR3 loop spans 11 amino acids. Trimming pared 6 bases from V and 3 bases from J, leaving 6 bases between. DNA for the CDR3: TGTGCCAGCAGGTACCTCTACGAGCAGTACTTC. Residues: CASRYLYEQYF.

J is TRBJ1-1 and V is TRBV15; TRBD1 might be the D (5 bases). Germline values: CDR1 LNHNV, CDR2 YYDKDF (reference sequence). Trimming took 5 bases from V and 0 from J, leaving 10 bases between them. The CDR3 sequence is 14 residues long. This chain's CDR3 is CATSDGTVNTEAFF. As DNA, the CDR3 is TGTGCCACCAGCGATGGGACGGTGAACACTGAAGCTTTCTTT.

With respect to this clone: The junction shows a germline mismatch at one end, possibly a read error. The chain couples TRBV28 to TRBJ2-5; possibly TRBD1 or TRBD2 for D (5 bases each). CDR1 is MDHEN and CDR2 is SYDVKM in the germline V gene. This CDR3 has 15 residues. CDR3 in amino acids: CASSLRVGRVKPFDF. The CDR3 nucleotides are TGTGCCAGCAGTTTGCGGGTCGGCAGGGTTAAGCCCTTTGACTTC.